The 15 T cell receptor beta chains below all came from one sample that was sequenced in a study of blood T cell repertoires in COVID-19. TCRdb's table, derived via immunoSEQ multiplex PCR, lists solely in-frame clones and lacks some. The sample yields 170,000 or so clones, roughly 83% seen once. The source material was peripheral blood. The origin of the receptors is an older woman with acute or convalescent COVID-19.

J is TRBJ1-2 and V is TRBV12-3 or TRBV12-4; possible D gene TRBD1, 5 bases. V was shortened by 3 bases and J by 6 bases, with 11 bases between the two germline ends. The CDR3 consists of 13 residues. Here the CDR3 DNA reads TGTGCCAGCAGTTTCAACAGGAGAGATGGCTACACCTTC. Protein sequence: CASSFNRRDGYTF.

The chain carries TRBV6-5 and TRBJ2-1; the match to TRBD2 covers 8 bases. The CDR3 has 13 residues. Germline CDR1 MNHEY, CDR2 SVGAGI. Trimming cost V 6 bases and J 13 bases; bases outside gene matches: 11. CDR3 residues: CASSEPGTRAQFF. CDR3 nucleotides: TGTGCCAGCAGCGAGCCCGGGACTAGGGCTCAGTTCTTC.

The rearrangement links TRBV18 to TRBJ2-1; 8 bases align to TRBD2. CDR1 and CDR2 from the germline V gene are KGHSH and LQKENI. The CDR3 is made up of 14 amino acids. After removal of 3 bases from V and 6 bases from J, the junction contained 4 bases not matched to a gene. The CDR3 region has the DNA TGTGCCAGCTCACCCTCCGGGACTAGCAATGAGCAGTTCTTC. Translating it yields CASSPSGTSNEQFF.

The J gene is TRBJ1-1, the V gene TRBV10-3, with D perhaps matching TRBD1 (5 bases). Germline V gene data show CDR1 as ENHRY and CDR2 as SYGVKD. The CDR3 has 11 amino acids. V was shortened by 5 bases and J by 5 bases, with 6 bases between the two germline ends. CDR3 DNA sequence: TGTGCCATCAGTAAGGGGACTGAAGCTTTCTTT. Protein: CAISKGTEAFF.

CDR3 nucleotide sequence: TGTGCCAGCAGTTACTCACAGGCTAATAGCAATCAGCCCCAGCATTTT. It codes for CASSYSQANSNQPQHF. This sequence joins TRBV6-2 or TRBV6-3 and TRBJ1-5, with D perhaps TRBD1 (5 bases). With 0 bases removed from V and 0 bases from J, the gap between germline ends came to 9 bases. CDR1 and CDR2 (germline): MNHEY, SVGEGT. CDR3 size: 16 residues.

This clone was recorded once. The J gene is TRBJ1-2, the V gene TRBV6-5, with D perhaps TRBD1 (6 bases). This CDR3 is built from 15 residues. Germline lookup yields CDR1 MNHEY and CDR2 SVGAGI. With 2 bases removed from V and 3 bases from J, the gap between germline ends came to 13 bases. The CDR3 DNA reads TGTGCCAGCAGTTACCTACTCAGGGGCCACTATGGCTACACCTTC. Protein: CASSYLLRGHYGYTF.

This sequence joins TRBV10-3 and TRBJ1-6, with unresolved D. The CDR3 totals 12 residues. V shed 7 bases and J shed 7 bases, with 8 bases lying between them. Looked up from germline, CDR1 is ENHRY and CDR2 is SYGVKD. The CDR3 region has the DNA TGTGCCATCACAGCGGGGAATTCACCCCTCCACTTT. This sequence encodes CAITAGNSPLHF.

This sequence joins TRBV4-2 and TRBJ1-1, with no clear D. V was clipped by 0 bases and J by 3 bases, with 11 bases between them. The CDR3 totals 15 residues. The germline V gene encodes CDR1 LGHNA and CDR2 YNFKEQ. The chain's CDR3 is CASSQELGRDTEAFF. The DNA for the CDR3 is TGTGCCAGCAGCCAAGAACTAGGCAGAGACACTGAAGCTTTCTTT.

CDR3 residues: CASSQEGAMNTEAFF. The DNA for the CDR3 is TGCGCCAGCAGCCAAGAAGGAGCGATGAACACTGAAGCTTTCTTT. This chain joins TRBV4-3 and TRBJ1-1; no clear D. The CDR3 is 15 amino acids. The V and J ends lost 0 bases and 0 bases respectively, with 8 bases between them. Germline CDR1 LGHNA, CDR2 YSLEER.

The table lists this clone with a few counts. The chain links TRBV19 to TRBJ1-1, with no clear D. This CDR3 has 13 amino acids. Deletions cut 5 bases from V and 4 bases from J, with 11 bases between. The germline gives CDR1 LNHDA, CDR2 SQIVND (reference sequence). The CDR3 loop is CASSASRATEAFF. For the CDR3, the DNA is TGTGCCAGTAGTGCGTCGAGGGCCACTGAAGCTTTCTTT.

The rearrangement links TRBV28 to TRBJ1-5, with 7 bases aligning to TRBD1. V lost 3 bases and J lost 6; bases outside the gene matches: 5. Germline values: CDR1 MDHEN, CDR2 SYDVKM. This CDR3 has 14 residues. DNA for the CDR3: TGTGCCAGCAGTTTGGGTGGGACAGCTCAGCCCCAGCATTTT. Protein product: CASSLGGTAQPQHF.

The chain employs TRBV11-2 and TRBJ2-2, with a tentative D call TRBD2 (5 bases). The CDR3 runs 16 residues. The V end lost 5 bases, the J end lost 0 bases, and 13 bases lay between the germline ends. Germline V CDR1 and CDR2: SGHAT, FQNNGV. This CDR3 reads CASSPPGDPNTGELFF. As DNA, the CDR3 is TGTGCCAGCAGCCCACCCGGGGATCCGAACACCGGGGAGCTGTTTTTT.

The V call is TRBV6-5, the J call TRBJ2-1; 7 bases match TRBD1. CDR3 length: 14 residues. Germline-derived CDR1 and CDR2 are MNHEY and SVGAGI. V trimming: 2 bases; J trimming: 5 bases; junction bases outside the gene matches: 3. The CDR3 region is CASSYTGQHNEQFF. The CDR3 DNA is TGTGCCAGCAGTTACACGGGACAGCACAATGAGCAGTTCTTC.

The chain employs TRBV7-2 and TRBJ1-6, with D possibly TRBD1 on 6 matching bases. The V gene lost 6 bases and the J gene lost 7 bases, with 16 bases spanning the gap. CDR1 SGHTA and CDR2 FQGNSA come from the germline V gene. CDR3 length: 15 amino acids. The CDR3 reads CASRPGTSSNSPLHF. The CDR3 nucleotides are TGTGCCAGCAGACCCGGGACATCCTCCAATTCACCCCTCCACTTT.

The chain carries TRBV5-6 and TRBJ1-2, with 9 bases fitting TRBD1. V was pared by 4 bases and J by 4 bases, with 5 bases of the junction left unmatched. Germline CDR1 and CDR2: SGHDT and YYEEEE. The CDR3 spans 14 residues. This CDR3 reads CASSGDRVIYGYTF. CDR3 DNA sequence: TGTGCCAGCAGCGGGGACAGGGTTATCTATGGCTACACCTTC.